The 16 T cell receptor beta chains given below trace back to one sample, sequenced in a study of cytotoxic CD8 clonotypes in ibrutinib-treated CLL. Clones were read by immunoSEQ multiplex PCR, and TCRdb kept only the in-frame ones, dropping some. The sample lists around 140,000 clones; 70% to 80% were seen once. The starting material was PBMCs, obtained after 24 months of ibrutinib treatment. The receptors shown here come from a human donor with chronic lymphocytic leukemia.

The V and J genes are TRBV28 and TRBJ1-1; possible D gene TRBD1, 6 bases. The germline V gene encodes CDR1 MDHEN and CDR2 SYDVKM. Trimming removed 7 bases from V and 7 bases from J, with 16 bases in between. This CDR3 contains 13 residues. The CDR3 nucleotides are TGTGCCAGCACCTTGGGGGGGGCAATTGAAGCTTTCTTT. Translation: CASTLGGAIEAFF.

The gene calls are TRBV30 and TRBJ2-7; no firm D call. Trimming took 1 base from V and 9 from J, leaving 13 bases between them. This CDR3 is built from 12 residues. Germline lookup yields CDR1 GTSNPN and CDR2 SVGIG (reference sequence). The DNA for the CDR3 is TGTGCCTGGAGTGAAGGGCACCTGGGGCAGTACTTC. The encoded protein is CAWSEGHLGQYF.

V and J are TRBV30 and TRBJ1-1, with no clear D. V was pared by 3 bases and J by 0 bases, with 11 bases between. The CDR3 spans 14 residues. Germline CDR1 reads GTSNPN; CDR2 reads SVGIG (reference sequence). In DNA, the CDR3 is TGTGCCTGGAGCGTACCCGGCCTGAACACTGAAGCTTTCTTT. It encodes CAWSVPGLNTEAFF. The variable domain in full, with the rest retrieved from reference TRBV30 and TRBJ1-1, is SQTIHQWPATLVQPVGSPLSLECTVEGTSNPNLYWYRQAAGRGLQLLFYSVGIGQISSEVPQNLSASRPQDRQFILSSKKLLLSDSGFYLCAWSVPGLNTEAFFGQGTRLTVV.

The CDR3 loop reads CASGFLGPNGYEQYF. DNA for the CDR3: TGTGCCAGCGGATTTCTAGGGCCCAACGGCTACGAGCAGTACTTC. The rearrangement uses TRBV6-5 and TRBJ2-7, with unresolved D. Germline CDR1 is MNHEY and CDR2 is SVGAGI. V was cut by 8 bases and J by 3 bases, with 20 bases left in between. This CDR3 is 15 amino acids long.

The chain carries TRBV18 and TRBJ2-4, with D possibly being TRBD1 (5 bases). Germline V gene lookup returns CDR1 KGHSH and CDR2 LQKENI. V lost 3 bases, J lost 8 bases, and 14 bases lay in between. There are 14 residues in the CDR3. The CDR3 here is CASSPNQGTDIQYF. Written as DNA, the CDR3 is TGTGCCAGCTCACCCAACCAGGGAACGGACATTCAGTACTTC.

The chain has TRBV7-2 and TRBJ2-1; D may match TRBD1 or TRBD2 (6 bases each). CDR1 and CDR2 from the germline V gene are SGHTA and FQGNSA. V was cut by 3 bases and J by 6 bases, with 9 bases left in between. CDR3 length: 13 residues. The DNA of the CDR3 is TGTGCCAGCAGCTTGAGGGGGGTCAATGAGCAGTTCTTC. Its protein product is CASSLRGVNEQFF.

The V call is TRBV4-2, the J call TRBJ1-1; D unresolved. This CDR3 contains 16 residues. V lost 5 bases and J lost 1, with 17 bases in between. Germline V gene data show CDR1 as LGHNA and CDR2 as YNFKEQ. CDR3 DNA sequence: TGTGCCAGCAGCGAAATGGGAAGGGCGGGGAACACTGAAGCTTTCTTT. Protein: CASSEMGRAGNTEAFF.

This sequence joins TRBV4-3 and TRBJ1-1; 7 nucleotides align to TRBD1. Germline CDR1 is LGHNA and CDR2 is YSLEER. V was pared by 0 bases and J by 5 bases, with 9 bases of the junction left unmatched. This CDR3 has 16 amino acids. The CDR3 bases are TGCGCCAGCAGCCAAGACCCTCGGCAGGGGGTAACTGAAGCTTTCTTT. It translates to CASSQDPRQGVTEAFF.

The chain couples TRBV7-2 to TRBJ1-2; TRBD1 is a possible D gene (6 bases). V lost 7 bases to trimming and J lost 0 bases, with 18 bases between them. CDR3 length equals 16 residues. Germline CDR1 is SGHTA and CDR2 is FQGNSA. The CDR3, as DNA: TGTGCCAGCAACCGGAAGGGGGACCTTCCTAACTATGGCTACACCTTC. Its protein product is CASNRKGDLPNYGYTF.

This clone was seen more than once but under ten times. The V gene is TRBV2, the J gene TRBJ1-2; a weak D match, TRBD1 (6 bases). Germline CDR1 and CDR2: SNHLY and FYNNEI. The CDR3 spans 14 residues. Trimming took off 6 bases at V and 2 bases at J, with 13 bases between the two ends. The chain's CDR3 is CASRADRSNYGYTF. The CDR3 nucleotides read TGTGCCAGCAGGGCAGACAGGAGCAACTATGGCTACACCTTC.

The chain combines TRBV28 with TRBJ2-7; D remains unclear. Per germline, CDR1 MDHEN and CDR2 SYDVKM. The ends were cut back, 5 bases at V and 0 bases at J, with 5 bases in the middle. This CDR3 is built from 12 residues. CDR3 sequence: CASSGDSYEQYF. The CDR3, as DNA: TGTGCCAGCAGTGGGGACTCCTACGAGCAGTACTTC.

This rearrangement joins TRBV29-1 to TRBJ1-5; 10 bases line up with TRBD1. The junction had 6 bases not matched to a gene; V was cut back by 4 bases and J by 3 bases. Germline V gene lookup returns CDR1 SQVTM and CDR2 ANQGSEA. This CDR3 region has 15 residues. CDR3 region: CSVVGGQGNNQPQHF. The CDR3 DNA is TGCAGCGTTGTAGGGGGACAGGGGAACAATCAGCCCCAGCATTTT.

The V and J genes are TRBV28 and TRBJ1-1; D unresolved. Trimming removed 4 bases from V and 5 bases from J, with 17 bases in between. The length of the CDR3 is 15 residues. Looked up from germline, CDR1 is MDHEN and CDR2 is SYDVKM. The DNA for the CDR3 is TGTGCCAGCAGTTGGGCAGGAGGACTGGGGACTGAAGCTTTCTTT. Its translation: CASSWAGGLGTEAFF.

The chain recombines TRBV19 with TRBJ2-7, with a weak D call TRBD2 (6 bases). V gave up 5 bases and J gave up 7 bases, with 15 bases separating them. Germline V gives CDR1 LNHDA, CDR2 SQIVND (reference sequence). The length of the CDR3 is 13 residues. In nucleotides, the CDR3 is TGTGCCAGTAGTCCCCGCCGCGGGGATGAGCAGTACTTC. As protein: CASSPRRGDEQYF.

The chain combines TRBV7-2 with TRBJ1-2; D gene ambiguous. The CDR3 is 15 amino acids. Trimming stripped 0 bases from V and 0 bases from J, with 8 bases between. From germline, CDR1 is SGHTA and CDR2 FQGNSA. The CDR3 nucleotides are TGTGCCAGCAGCTTAGCGGCGGACCCTAACTATGGCTACACCTTC. Protein: CASSLAADPNYGYTF. Supplemented by reference TRBV7-2 and TRBJ1-2, the full variable domain reads GAGVSQSPSNKVTEKGKDVELRCDPISGHTALYWYRQSLGQGLEFLIYFQGNSAPDKSGLPSDRFSAERTGGSVSTLTIQRTQQEDSAVYLCASSLAADPNYGYTFGSGTRLTVV.

This clone occurred a few times. V is TRBV15 and J is TRBJ1-5, with D unresolved. V was shortened by 0 bases and J by 0 bases, with 9 bases between the two germline ends. There are 16 residues in the CDR3. The germline gives CDR1 LNHNV, CDR2 YYDKDF (reference sequence). The CDR3 loop reads CATSRESVNSNQPQHF. Here the CDR3 DNA reads TGTGCCACCAGCAGAGAATCCGTCAATAGCAATCAGCCCCAGCATTTT.